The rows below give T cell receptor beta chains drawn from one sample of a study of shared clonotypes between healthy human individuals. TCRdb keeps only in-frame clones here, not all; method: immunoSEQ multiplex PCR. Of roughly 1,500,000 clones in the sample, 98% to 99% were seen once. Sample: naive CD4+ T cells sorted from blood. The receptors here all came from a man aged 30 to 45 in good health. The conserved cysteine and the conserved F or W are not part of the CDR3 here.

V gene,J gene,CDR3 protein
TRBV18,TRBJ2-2,ASSPLAVTGELF
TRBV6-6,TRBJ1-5,ASREPGQPQH
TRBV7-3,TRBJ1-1,ASSRQGNTEAF
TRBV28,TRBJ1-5,ASTESNQPQH
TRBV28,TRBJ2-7,ASSLPEGEQY
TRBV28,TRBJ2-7,ASSLAIRVAGNYEQY
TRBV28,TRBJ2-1,ASSLQTSGSSYNEQF
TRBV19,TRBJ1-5,ASSPRQGTPRQPQH
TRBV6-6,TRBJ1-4,ASMLEGNEKLF
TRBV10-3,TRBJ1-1,AISESFSGGSNTEAF
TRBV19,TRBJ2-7,ASSIETGGQGKQY
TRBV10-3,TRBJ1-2,AITGGGSYGYT
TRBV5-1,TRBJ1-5,ASSSAPGSNQPQH
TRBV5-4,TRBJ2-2,ASSPGLVAGELF
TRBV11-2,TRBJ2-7,ASSFGGSEQY
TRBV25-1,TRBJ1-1,ASSGQDRAAF
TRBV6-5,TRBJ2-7,ASSYHDRTYEQY
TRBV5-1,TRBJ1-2,ASSLRGQRDGYT
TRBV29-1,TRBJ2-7,SVSGTGVDEQY
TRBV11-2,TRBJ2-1,ASSSPSTNEQF
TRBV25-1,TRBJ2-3,ASSEWGGQLTSTDTQY
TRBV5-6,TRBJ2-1,ATGHWGAVSYNEQF
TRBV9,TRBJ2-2,ASSSLRVDNTGELF
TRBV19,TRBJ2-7,ASSIRTGGFPYEQY
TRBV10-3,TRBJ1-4,AISDTGGSTNEKLF
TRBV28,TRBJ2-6,ASSFWTGLGSGANVLT
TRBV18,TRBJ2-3,ASSPLRGFITDTQY
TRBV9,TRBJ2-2,ASSVVATPTGELF
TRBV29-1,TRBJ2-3,SGRRGSTDTQY
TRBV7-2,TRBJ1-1,ASSPAGGARNTEAF
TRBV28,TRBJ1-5,ASDLTRDQPQH
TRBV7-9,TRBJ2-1,ASSSLRGTGVYNEQF
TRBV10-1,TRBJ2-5,ASSDLGTRGAQY
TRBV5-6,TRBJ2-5,ASSSRPGAYQETQY